The T cell receptor beta chain described here comes from a study of beta chain features in type 1 diabetes. Findings and caveats of the study: PCR might pick shorter templates more often, in the same way for patients and controls. Naive, central memory and regulatory TCRB repertoires appeared more similar among patients than healthy donors.

The study reverse transcribed the entire isolated RNA, so it sequenced expressed TCRB transcripts. This table comes from immunoSEQ multiplex PCR, and its TCRdb copy is limited to in-frame clones, with some not included. The table lists 250,000 to 350,000 clones, 11% of them singletons. The germline V gene encodes CDR1 MNHEY and CDR2 SVGAGI. V lost 11 bases and J 1 base, leaving 16 bases between the germline ends. This CDR3 has 14 amino acids. Purities in excess of 98% were seen in all sorted populations. As regards this clone: The antigen remains unidentified.

The sequenced sample was naive CD4+ T cells from blood. The chain recombines TRBV6-5 with TRBJ2-3; possibly TRBD2 for D (6 bases). The TCR comes from a young woman in good health. CDR3 DNA sequence: TGTGCCGTGGGAGGCATGGGCCGCACAGATACGCAGTATTTT. Its translation is CAVGGMGRTDTQYF.